The sequence of this TCR beta chain was determined in a study of CD8+CD57+ T cells in acquired aplastic anemia. Study results and limitations: Significance was not reached for CD8+ Simpson's diversity between patients and controls.

Profiling of TCR beta VDJ combinations and CDR3 sequences used genomic DNA as template. TCRdb reprocessed the reads with MiXCR, giving one entry per CDR3 protein. The sample includes some 42,000 distinct CDR3 sequences, 65% to 70% seen only once; the top ten take about a quarter. CDR3 length equals 13 residues. Trimming at V came to 5 bases and at J to 7 bases, leaving 6 bases not matched to a gene. From germline, CDR1 is ENHRY and CDR2 SYGVKD. Turning to this clonotype: The antigen is undetermined.

Sequenced material: sorted CD4+, CD8+, or CD8+CD57+ T cells (not recorded which) from PBMCs. This TCR was sampled from a human donor in good health, serving as a control. This chain joins TRBV10-3 and TRBJ1-1; 8 bases align to TRBD1. As DNA, the CDR3 is TGTGCCATCAGTTCTCGGACAGGGTTTGAAGCTTTCTTT. Encoded protein: CAISSRTGFEAFF.